The clone carrying this T cell receptor (beta chain) was seen a few times. The antigen is not known. The time point: pre-treatment sample, taken before nivolumab and TIL therapy. Enrollment ran from late 2017 to January 2020. The libraries were made with immunoSEQ v3. Libraries were prepared by immunoSEQ multiplex PCR; TCRdb keeps only in-frame clonotypes and omits some of them. The sample consists of around 20,000 clones, more than 60% of them appearing once. CDR1 and CDR2 from the germline V gene are SGHRS and YFSETQ. The CDR3 has 13 amino acids. Between the trimmed V and J ends, which lost 5 bases and 0 bases, there was a span of 9 bases. The data are from a study of TIL therapy for anti-PD-1-resistant metastatic lung cancer. Study details: Patients then received nivolumab; progressors got lymphodepletion, TIL and IL-2. Tumors had a median PD-L1 proportion score of about 6%. Overall study results and limits: The cohort had more treatment-naive, never-smoker and oncogene-addicted patients than typical.

This material consisted of blood, taken at baseline. The V call is TRBV5-1, the J call TRBJ2-7; D not certain. This clonotype was obtained from a person aged 25-85 years with non-small cell lung cancer. The CDR3 reads CASSKTRSYEQYF. CDR3 DNA: TGCGCCAGCAGTAAGACACGCTCCTACGAGCAGTACTTC.